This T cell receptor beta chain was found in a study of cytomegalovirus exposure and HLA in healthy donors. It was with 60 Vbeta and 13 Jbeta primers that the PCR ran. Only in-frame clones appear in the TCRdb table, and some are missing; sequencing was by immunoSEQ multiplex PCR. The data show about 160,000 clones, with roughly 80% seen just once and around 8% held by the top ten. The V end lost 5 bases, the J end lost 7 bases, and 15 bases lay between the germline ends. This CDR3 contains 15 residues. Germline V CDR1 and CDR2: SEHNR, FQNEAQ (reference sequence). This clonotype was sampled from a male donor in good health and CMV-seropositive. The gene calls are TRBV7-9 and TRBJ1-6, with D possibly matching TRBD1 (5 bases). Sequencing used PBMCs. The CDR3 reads CASSIGGELNSPLHF. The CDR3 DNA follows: TGTGCCAGCAGCATTGGGGGGGAGCTCAATTCACCCCTCCACTTT.